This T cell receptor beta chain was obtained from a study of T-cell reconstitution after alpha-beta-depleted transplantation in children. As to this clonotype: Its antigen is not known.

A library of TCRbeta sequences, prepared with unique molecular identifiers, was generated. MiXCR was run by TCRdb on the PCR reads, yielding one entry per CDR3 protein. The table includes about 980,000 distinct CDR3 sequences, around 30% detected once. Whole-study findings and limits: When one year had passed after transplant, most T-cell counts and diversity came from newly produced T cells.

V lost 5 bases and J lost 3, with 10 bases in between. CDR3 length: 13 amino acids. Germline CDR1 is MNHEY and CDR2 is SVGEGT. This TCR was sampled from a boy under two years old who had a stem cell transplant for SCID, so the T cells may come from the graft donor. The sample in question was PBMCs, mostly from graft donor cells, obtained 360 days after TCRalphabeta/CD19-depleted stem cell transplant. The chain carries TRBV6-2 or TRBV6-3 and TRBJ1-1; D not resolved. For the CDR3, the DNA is TGTGCCAGCAGTAAGACATCGTACACTGAAGCTTTCTTT. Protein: CASSKTSYTEAFF.